Below are 10 T cell receptor beta chains sequenced from a single sample in a study of OX40 agonist ivuxolimab in advanced cancers. TCRdb's copy holds only in-frame clones and misses some; the assay was immunoSEQ multiplex PCR. The sample has over 70,000 clones; approximately 90% are singletons. Here the sequenced sample was CD4+ or CD8+ T cells sorted from blood, taken in a trial of the OX40 agonist ivuxolimab. These receptors were obtained from an adult with an advanced solid tumor such as melanoma, head and neck, liver or kidney cancer.

V usage is TRBV21-1 and J usage is TRBJ2-7; TRBD1, as called in the table, went unchecked against the DNA. TRBV21-1 is tagged as a pseudogene. The CDR3 consists of 14 residues. The CDR3 nucleotides read TGTGCCAGCAGATACCGGGACAGGGCGCACGAGCAGTACTTC. It specifies CASRYRDRAHEQYF.

The gene calls are TRBV7-8 and TRBJ1-2; D may be TRBD1 (6 bases). This CDR3 region has 14 residues. The V and J ends lost 5 bases and 4 bases respectively, with 14 bases between them. Germline values: CDR1 SGHVS, CDR2 FQNEAQ. The CDR3 here is CASSNQDRSYGYTF. As DNA, the CDR3 is TGTGCCAGCAGCAACCAAGACAGGTCCTATGGCTACACCTTC.

The chain links TRBV21-1 to TRBJ2-7; the DNA was not used to check the table's D call, TRBD1. TRBV21-1 is marked as a pseudogene. This CDR3 region has 13 residues. CDR3 residues: CARLQGLSYEQYF. The CDR3 nucleotides read TGTGCCCGCCTACAGGGCCTCTCCTACGAGCAGTACTTC.

The chain employs TRBV10-3 and TRBJ2-1; the match to TRBD2 covers 14 bases. CDR3 length: 17 amino acids. The germline V gene has CDR1 ENHRY and CDR2 SYGVKD. V shed 1 base, J shed 8 bases, and the junction held 7 bases outside the gene matches. CDR3 protein: CAISEFRLAGGRHEQFF. In nucleotides, the CDR3 is TGTGCCATCAGTGAGTTCCGACTAGCGGGAGGGCGTCATGAGCAGTTCTTC.

This sequence joins TRBV11-3 and TRBJ1-4; no reliable D call. Trimming stripped 5 bases from V and 7 bases from J, with 8 bases between. CDR3 length: 12 residues. Germline V gives CDR1 SGHNT, CDR2 YENEEA. The CDR3 DNA reads as TGTGCCAGCAGCCTTTTAGGTGAAAAACTGTTTTTT. Amino acid sequence: CASSLLGEKLFF.

This CDR3 is CASSLGPGGGTQYF. As DNA, the CDR3 is TGTGCCAGCAGCTTGGGGCCCGGGGGCGGGACCCAGTACTTC. This chain uses TRBV5-6 with TRBJ2-5; the D call may be TRBD1 or TRBD2 (6 bases each). CDR1 is SGHDT, CDR2 YYEEEE, per germline. Trimming removed 0 bases from V and 7 bases from J, with 13 bases in between. This CDR3 region has 14 residues.

V and J are TRBV2 and TRBJ2-2; no reliable D call. From germline, CDR1 is SNHLY and CDR2 FYNNEI. V was pared by 2 bases and J by 2 bases, with 9 bases between. The CDR3 has 15 amino acids. The CDR3 nucleotides are TGTGCCAGCAGTGAAAGGGCTAGTAACACCGGGGAGCTGTTTTTT. As protein: CASSERASNTGELFF. The variable domain in full, with the rest retrieved from reference TRBV2 and TRBJ2-2, is EPEVTQTPSHQVTQMGQEVILRCVPISNHLYFYWYRQILGQKVEFLVSFYNNEISEKSEIFDDQFSVERPDGSNFTLKIRSTKLEDSAMYFCASSERASNTGELFFGEGSRLTVL.

V usage is TRBV6-5 and J usage is TRBJ2-7; TRBD2 aligns across 13 bases. V gave up 4 bases and J gave up 0 bases; unmatched junction bases: 3. Per germline, CDR1 MNHEY and CDR2 SVGAGI. The CDR3 is 16 residues long. The CDR3 protein is CASSSRLAGGSYEQYF. The CDR3, as DNA: TGTGCCAGCAGTTCACGACTAGCGGGAGGCTCCTACGAGCAGTACTTC.

The V gene is TRBV9, the J gene TRBJ2-5, with D maybe TRBD2 (6 bases). V gave up 2 bases and J gave up 5 bases, with 10 bases separating them. The V gene's germline CDR1 is SGDLS and CDR2 YYNGEE. This CDR3 contains 13 residues. The DNA for the CDR3 is TGTGCCAGCAGCGTGACTAGTTTGGAGACCCAGTACTTC. Translated: CASSVTSLETQYF. The whole variable domain, filled in from reference TRBV9 and TRBJ2-5, reads DSGVTQTPKHLITATGQRVTLRCSPRSGDLSVYWYQQSLDQGLQFLIQYYNGEERAKGNILERFSAQQFPDLHSELNLSSLELGDSALYFCASSVTSLETQYFGPGTRLLVL.

The genes are TRBV10-3 and TRBJ2-7, with 7 positions matching TRBD1. The V and J ends lost 3 bases and 1 base, in that order; junction bases with no gene match: 9. The CDR3 is made up of 16 amino acids. CDR1 is ENHRY, CDR2 SYGVKD, per germline. The DNA for the CDR3 is TGTGCCATCAGTGAAGTGGAGACAGGGACATCCTACGAGCAGTACTTC. Translated: CAISEVETGTSYEQYF.